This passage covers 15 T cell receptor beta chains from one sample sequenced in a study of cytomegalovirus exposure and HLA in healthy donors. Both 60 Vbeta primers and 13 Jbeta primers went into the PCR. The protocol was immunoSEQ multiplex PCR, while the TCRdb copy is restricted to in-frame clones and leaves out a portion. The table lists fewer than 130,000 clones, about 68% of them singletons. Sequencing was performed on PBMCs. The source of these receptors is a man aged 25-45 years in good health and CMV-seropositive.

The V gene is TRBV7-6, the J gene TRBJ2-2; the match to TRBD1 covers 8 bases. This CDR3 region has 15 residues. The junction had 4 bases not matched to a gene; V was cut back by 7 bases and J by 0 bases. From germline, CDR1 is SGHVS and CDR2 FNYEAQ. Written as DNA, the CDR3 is TGTGCCAGCAACCAGGGGGCCCCGAACACCGGGGAGCTGTTTTTT. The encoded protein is CASNQGAPNTGELFF. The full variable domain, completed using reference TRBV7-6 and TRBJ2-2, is GAGVSQSPRYKVTKRGQDVALRCDPISGHVSLYWYRQALGQGPEFLTYFNYEAQQDKSGLPNDRFSAERPEGSISTLTIQRTEQRDSAMYRCASNQGAPNTGELFFGEGSRLTVL.

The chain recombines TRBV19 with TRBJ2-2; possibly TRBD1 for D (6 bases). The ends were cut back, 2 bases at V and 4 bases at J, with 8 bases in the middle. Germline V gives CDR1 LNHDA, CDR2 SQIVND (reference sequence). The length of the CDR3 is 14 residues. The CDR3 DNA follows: TGTGCCAGTAGTATACAGGGGAGCACCGGGGAGCTGTTTTTT. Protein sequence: CASSIQGSTGELFF.

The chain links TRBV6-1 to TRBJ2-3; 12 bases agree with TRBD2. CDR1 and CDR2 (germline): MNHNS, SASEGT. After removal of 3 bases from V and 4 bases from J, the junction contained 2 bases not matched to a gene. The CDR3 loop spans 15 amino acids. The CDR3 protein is CASSDLAGGPDTQYF. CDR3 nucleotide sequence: TGTGCCAGCAGTGATCTAGCGGGGGGGCCAGATACGCAGTATTTT.

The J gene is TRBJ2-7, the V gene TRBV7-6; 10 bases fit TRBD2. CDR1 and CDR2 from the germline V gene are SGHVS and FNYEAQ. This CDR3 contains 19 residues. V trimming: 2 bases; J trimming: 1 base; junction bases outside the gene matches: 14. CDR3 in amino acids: CASSLKGPSSGGLSYEQYF. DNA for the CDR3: TGTGCCAGCAGCTTAAAGGGGCCATCTAGCGGGGGACTTTCCTACGAGCAGTACTTC. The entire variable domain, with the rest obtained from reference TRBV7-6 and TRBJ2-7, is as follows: GAGVSQSPRYKVTKRGQDVALRCDPISGHVSLYWYRQALGQGPEFLTYFNYEAQQDKSGLPNDRFSAERPEGSISTLTIQRTEQRDSAMYRCASSLKGPSSGGLSYEQYFGPGTRLTVT.

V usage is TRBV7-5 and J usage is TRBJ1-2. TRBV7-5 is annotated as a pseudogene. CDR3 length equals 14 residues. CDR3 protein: CARSLVGEQCGYTF. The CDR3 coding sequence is TGTGCCAGAAGCTTAGTTGGGGAGCAATGCGGCTACACCTTC.

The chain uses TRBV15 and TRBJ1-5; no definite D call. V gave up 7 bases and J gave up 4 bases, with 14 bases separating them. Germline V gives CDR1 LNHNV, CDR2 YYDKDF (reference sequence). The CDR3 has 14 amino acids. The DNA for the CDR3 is TGTGCCACCAAGGATCAGACGGGAAATCAGCCCCAGCATTTT. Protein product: CATKDQTGNQPQHF.

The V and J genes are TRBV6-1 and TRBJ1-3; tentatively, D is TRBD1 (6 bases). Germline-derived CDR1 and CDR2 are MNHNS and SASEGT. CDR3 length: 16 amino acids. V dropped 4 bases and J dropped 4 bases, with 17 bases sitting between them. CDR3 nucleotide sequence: TGTGCCAGCAGTGGACCGGGACACTTTGCGGGAAACACCATATATTTT. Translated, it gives CASSGPGHFAGNTIYF.

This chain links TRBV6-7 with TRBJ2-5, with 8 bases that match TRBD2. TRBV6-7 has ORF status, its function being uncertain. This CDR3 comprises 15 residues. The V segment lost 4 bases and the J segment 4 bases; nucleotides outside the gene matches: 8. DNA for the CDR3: TGTGCCAGCAGTTCCGGGACTAGATTTGGAGAGACCCAGTACTTC. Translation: CASSSGTRFGETQYF.

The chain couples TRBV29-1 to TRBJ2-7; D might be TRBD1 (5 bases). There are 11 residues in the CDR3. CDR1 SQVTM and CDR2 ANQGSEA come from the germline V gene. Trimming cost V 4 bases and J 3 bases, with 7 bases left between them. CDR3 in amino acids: CSVGTYYEQYF. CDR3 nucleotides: TGCAGCGTTGGGACATACTACGAGCAGTACTTC.

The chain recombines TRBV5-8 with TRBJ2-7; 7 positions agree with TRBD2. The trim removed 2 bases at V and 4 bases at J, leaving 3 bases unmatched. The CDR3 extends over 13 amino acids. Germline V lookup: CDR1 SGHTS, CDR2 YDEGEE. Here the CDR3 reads CASSLTGGYEQYF. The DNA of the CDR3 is TGTGCCAGCAGCTTAACGGGGGGTTACGAGCAGTACTTC.

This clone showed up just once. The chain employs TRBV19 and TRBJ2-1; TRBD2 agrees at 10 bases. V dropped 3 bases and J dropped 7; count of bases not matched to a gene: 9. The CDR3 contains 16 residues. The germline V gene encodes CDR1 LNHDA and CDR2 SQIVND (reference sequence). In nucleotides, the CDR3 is TGTGCCAGTAGTATCCTATTTAGCGGGGGGCGGAATGAGCAGTTCTTC. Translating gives CASSILFSGGRNEQFF. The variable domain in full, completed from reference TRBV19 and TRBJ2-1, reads DGGITQSPKYLFRKEGQNVTLSCEQNLNHDAMYWYRQDPGQGLRLIYYSQIVNDFQKGDIAEGYSVSREKKESFPLTVTSAQKNPTAFYLCASSILFSGGRNEQFFGPGTRLTVL.

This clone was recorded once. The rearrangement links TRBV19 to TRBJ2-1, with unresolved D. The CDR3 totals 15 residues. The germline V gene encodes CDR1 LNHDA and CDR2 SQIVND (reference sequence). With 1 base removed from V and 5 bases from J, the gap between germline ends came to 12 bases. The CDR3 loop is CASSIVPGANNEQFF. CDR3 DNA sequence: TGTGCCAGTAGTATAGTACCAGGTGCTAACAATGAGCAGTTCTTC.

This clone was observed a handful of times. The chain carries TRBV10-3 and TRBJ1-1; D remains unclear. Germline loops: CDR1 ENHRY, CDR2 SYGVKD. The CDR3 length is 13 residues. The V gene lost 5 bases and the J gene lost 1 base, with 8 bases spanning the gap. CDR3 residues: CAISPRENTEAFF. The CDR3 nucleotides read TGTGCCATCAGTCCACGGGAGAACACTGAAGCTTTCTTT.

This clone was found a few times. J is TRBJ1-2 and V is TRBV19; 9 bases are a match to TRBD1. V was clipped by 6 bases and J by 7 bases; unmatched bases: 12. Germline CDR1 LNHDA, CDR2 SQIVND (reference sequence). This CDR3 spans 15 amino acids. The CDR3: CASRETGGEIFGYTF. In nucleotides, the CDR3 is TGTGCCAGTAGGGAGACAGGGGGTGAAATTTTTGGCTACACCTTC.

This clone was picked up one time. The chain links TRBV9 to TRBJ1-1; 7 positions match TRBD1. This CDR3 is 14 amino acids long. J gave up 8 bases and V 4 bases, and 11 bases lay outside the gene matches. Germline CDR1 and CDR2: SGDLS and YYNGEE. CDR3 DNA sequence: TGTGCCAGCAGCTCTTCCCCGGACAGGACCGAAGCTTTCTTT. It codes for CASSSSPDRTEAFF.